Shown below are 31 T cell receptor beta chains from a single sample sequenced in a study of control samples from healthy donors and cancer patients. Using immunoSEQ multiplex PCR, the repertoire was profiled, and TCRdb retains in-frame clones only, with some absent. The sample carries roughly 95,000 clones, 92% recorded once. The sample taken for sequencing was blood. The receptors shown here come from a human donor in good health. The donor label of this sample is uncertain.

The chain couples TRBV11-2 to TRBJ2-2; 7 bases align to TRBD1. V lost 8 bases, J lost 4 bases, and 7 bases stayed unmatched. Germline assignment: CDR1 SGHAT and CDR2 FQNNGV. This CDR3 spans 14 amino acids. The CDR3 DNA reads TGTGCCAGCGGCAGAGGGGGCAGCACCGGGGAGCTGTTTTTT. Encoded protein: CASGRGGSTGELFF.

The J gene is TRBJ1-5, the V gene TRBV6-1; unclear D gene. Germline lookup yields CDR1 MNHNS and CDR2 SASEGT. The CDR3 is 12 residues long. V lost 1 base to trimming and J lost 6 bases, with 4 bases between them. This CDR3 reads CASSEVPQPQHF. CDR3 coding DNA: TGTGCCAGCAGTGAAGTCCCTCAGCCCCAGCATTTT.

CDR3 nucleotide sequence: TGTGCTAGTGGCCGCGACAGAACTAATGAAAAACTGTTTTTT. This sequence encodes CASGRDRTNEKLFF. The chain employs TRBV12-5 and TRBJ1-4; weak D call: TRBD1 (5 bases). Germline V gene data show CDR1 as LGHNT and CDR2 as FRNRAP. Deletions cut 6 bases from V and 1 base from J, with 9 bases between. The CDR3 runs to 14 residues. Drawing the rest from reference TRBV12-5 and TRBJ1-4, the complete variable domain is DARVTQTPRHKVTEMGQEVTMRCQPILGHNTVFWYRQTMMQGLELLAYFRNRAPLDDSGMPKDRFSAEMPDATLATLKIQPSEPRDSAVYFCASGRDRTNEKLFFGSGTQLSVL.

This clone was detected once. This chain uses TRBV5-1 with TRBJ2-3; 8 positions agree with TRBD2. The V gene's germline CDR1 is SGHRS and CDR2 YFSETQ. The CDR3 is 16 amino acids. J lost 2 bases, V lost 4 bases, and 9 bases had no gene match. The CDR3 DNA is TGCGCCAGCAGCCTTCAAACGCGGGGGGTCACAGATACGCAGTATTTT. Translating it yields CASSLQTRGVTDTQYF.

This chain links TRBV6-1 with TRBJ2-7; a possible D gene is TRBD1 (5 bases). The CDR3 length is 12 residues. Between the trimmed V and J ends, which lost 2 bases and 6 bases, there was a span of 8 bases. CDR1 MNHNS and CDR2 SASEGT come from the germline V gene. DNA of the CDR3: TGTGCCAGCAGTGAAATAACAGGCGAGCAGTACTTC. As protein: CASSEITGEQYF.

V usage is TRBV9 and J usage is TRBJ1-3; 7 bases agree with TRBD1. V shed 4 bases, J shed 0 bases, and the junction held 4 bases outside the gene matches. CDR3 length: 15 amino acids. The V gene's germline CDR1 is SGDLS and CDR2 YYNGEE. CDR3 DNA sequence: TGTGCCAGCAGCACCCGGGACAGCTCTGGAAACACCATATATTTT. This codes for CASSTRDSSGNTIYF.

This clone appeared once. The CDR3, as DNA: TGTGCCAGCAGCTTGCAAGTCGGCGAGCAGTACTTC. It yields the protein CASSLQVGEQYF. The genes are TRBV5-8 and TRBJ2-7; D not certain. Germline V gene lookup returns CDR1 SGHTS and CDR2 YDEGEE. This CDR3 comprises 12 residues. V dropped 1 base and J dropped 6 bases, with 8 bases sitting between them.

The chain combines TRBV7-3 with TRBJ2-6; D is possibly TRBD2 (5 bases). CDR1 and CDR2 (germline): SGHTA, FQGTGA. The CDR3 has 15 residues. Deletions cut 5 bases from V and 2 bases from J, with 10 bases between. The CDR3 coding sequence is TGTGCCAGCAGCCGGGGAACAGCTGGGGCCAACGTCCTGACTTTC. This encodes CASSRGTAGANVLTF.

This clone was seen more than once but under ten times. V and J are TRBV5-4 and TRBJ2-5; 10 nucleotides line up with TRBD2. V was clipped by 4 bases and J by 2 bases; unmatched bases: 5. The V gene's germline CDR1 is SGHNT and CDR2 YYREEE (reference sequence). The CDR3 runs 15 residues. For the CDR3, the DNA is TGTGCCAGCAGCCCATCGACTAGCGGGCAAGAGACCCAGTACTTC. Translation: CASSPSTSGQETQYF.

As DNA, the CDR3 is TGCGCCAGCAGTCAGGGACCGACAGGGGGCGATCAGCCCCAGCATTTT. Amino acids: CASSQGPTGGDQPQHF. This chain joins TRBV23-1 and TRBJ1-5; 10 bases agree with TRBD1. TRBV23-1 is filed as an ORF, its function uncertain. V was clipped by 3 bases and J by 5 bases; unmatched bases: 7. CDR3 length: 16 residues.

The J gene is TRBJ2-7, the V gene TRBV15; 9 bases are shared with TRBD2. The CDR3 totals 14 residues. The germline CDR1 and CDR2 sequences are LNHNV and YYDKDF (reference sequence). The V and J ends lost 5 bases and 6 bases, in that order; junction bases with no gene match: 8. The DNA for the CDR3 is TGTGCCACCAGCGTTAGCGGGGGATCTCGCGAGCAGTACTTC. Protein: CATSVSGGSREQYF.

The CDR3: CASSLAAGADTQYF. The CDR3 DNA is TGTGCCAGCTCACTTGCGGCGGGGGCAGATACGCAGTATTTT. V usage is TRBV18 and J usage is TRBJ2-3, with 7 bases that match TRBD2. Germline assignment: CDR1 KGHSH and CDR2 LQKENI. The V and J ends lost 4 bases and 4 bases, in that order; junction bases with no gene match: 5. This CDR3 has 14 residues.

J is TRBJ2-7 and V is TRBV30; tentative D call: TRBD2 (6 bases). V was shortened by 3 bases and J by 2 bases, with 17 bases between the two germline ends. CDR1 is GTSNPN, CDR2 SVGIG, per germline (reference sequence). The CDR3 runs 15 residues. The DNA of the CDR3 is TGTGCCTGGAGCCCCCCGGAGGGGTCAGCCTACGAGCAGTACTTC. Translated: CAWSPPEGSAYEQYF.

This rearrangement joins TRBV5-1 to TRBJ1-1, with 7 bases identical to TRBD1. Losses at the gene ends were 0 bases for V and 6 bases for J; bases not matched to a gene: 5. Germline V gene sequence: CDR1 SGHRS, CDR2 YFSETQ. The CDR3 is 14 residues long. CDR3 sequence: CASSLEGAGPEAFF. The DNA for the CDR3 is TGCGCCAGCAGCTTGGAGGGGGCAGGTCCTGAAGCTTTCTTT.

This clone was found once. This chain uses TRBV27 with TRBJ1-3, with D unclear. Trimming took off 3 bases at V and 4 bases at J, with 10 bases between the two ends. The CDR3 has 14 residues. CDR1 and CDR2 from the germline V gene are MNHEY and SMNVEV (reference sequence). CDR3 region: CASSLNPGGNTIYF. Here the CDR3 DNA reads TGTGCCAGCAGTTTGAATCCGGGGGGAAACACCATATATTTT.

This clone was detected a few times. The chain is built from TRBV27 and TRBJ2-1; 10 positions agree with TRBD1. The germline gives CDR1 MNHEY, CDR2 SMNVEV (reference sequence). The V and J ends lost 7 bases and 2 bases, in that order; junction bases with no gene match: 5. The CDR3 consists of 15 residues. Written as DNA, the CDR3 is TGTGCCAGCAACCGGGACAGGGGCGCCTACAATGAGCAGTTCTTC. Translation: CASNRDRGAYNEQFF.

This sequence joins TRBV6-4 and TRBJ2-2; D unclear. This CDR3 spans 16 amino acids. V lost 2 bases to trimming and J lost 0 bases, with 10 bases between them. Germline loops: CDR1 MRHNA, CDR2 SNTAGT. The CDR3 DNA follows: TGTGCCAGCAGTGACATTTATGGCCCGAACACCGGGGAGCTGTTTTTT. This translates into CASSDIYGPNTGELFF.

The rearrangement links TRBV5-1 to TRBJ1-1; D unresolved. Germline CDR1 is SGHRS and CDR2 is YFSETQ. The CDR3 extends over 15 amino acids. V was pared by 0 bases and J by 7 bases, with 16 bases between. The CDR3 here is CASSLGEEWFGEAFF. The CDR3 nucleotides are TGCGCCAGCAGCTTGGGAGAGGAGTGGTTTGGTGAAGCTTTCTTT.

The V gene is TRBV19, the J gene TRBJ1-1; 8 bases are a match to TRBD1. The CDR3 loop spans 14 amino acids. Germline V lookup: CDR1 LNHDA, CDR2 SQIVND (reference sequence). V gave up 5 bases and J gave up 5 bases; unmatched junction bases: 7. The CDR3 DNA follows: TGTGCCAGTAGTCGCAGGGGGCGAGGGACTGAAGCTTTCTTT. Its protein product is CASSRRGRGTEAFF.

The chain couples TRBV19 to TRBJ1-5; D may be TRBD1 (5 bases). Trimming pared 7 bases from V and 1 base from J, leaving 14 bases between. This CDR3 contains 15 residues. Germline lookup yields CDR1 LNHDA and CDR2 SQIVND (reference sequence). CDR3 in DNA: TGTGCCAGTACCTGGGGGGGTCGGAGCAATCAGCCCCAGCATTTT. Protein sequence: CASTWGGRSNQPQHF.

The chain joins TRBV13 to TRBJ2-1; D uncertain. V was clipped by 5 bases and J by 6 bases, with 11 bases between them. The CDR3 extends over 13 amino acids. Germline-derived CDR1 and CDR2 are PRHDT and FYEKMQ (reference sequence). This CDR3 is CASSLRPGNEQFF. The DNA of the CDR3 is TGTGCCAGCAGCCTCAGACCCGGCAATGAGCAGTTCTTC.

The rearrangement uses TRBV5-1 and TRBJ2-5, with 8 bases that match TRBD2. This CDR3 comprises 16 residues. Trimming removed 2 bases from V and 4 bases from J; junction bases left unmatched: 10. Germline V gene sequence: CDR1 SGHRS, CDR2 YFSETQ. DNA of the CDR3: TGCGCCAGCAGCTTCTCAGCGGGGGCGCGAATAGAGACCCAGTACTTC. Translated: CASSFSAGARIETQYF.

J is TRBJ2-4 and V is TRBV10-3, with 8 bases matching TRBD2. Losses at the gene ends were 4 bases for V and 3 bases for J; bases not matched to a gene: 5. Germline V gene sequence: CDR1 ENHRY, CDR2 SYGVKD. This CDR3 comprises 15 residues. The CDR3 nucleotides are TGTGCCATCAGTGGCGGGGGGAATAGCAAAAACATTCAGTACTTC. Its protein product is CAISGGGNSKNIQYF.

V is TRBV6-1 and J is TRBJ2-6; TRBD1 aligns across 9 bases. V dropped 2 bases and J dropped 0; count of bases not matched to a gene: 8. The germline gives CDR1 MNHNS, CDR2 SASEGT. This CDR3 spans 19 amino acids. CDR3: CASSERGDRVPSGANVLTF. The CDR3 nucleotides are TGTGCCAGCAGTGAACGAGGGGACAGGGTACCCTCTGGGGCCAACGTCCTGACTTTC.

The sample holds a few counts of this clone. The rearrangement links TRBV5-4 to TRBJ2-2, with 13 bases that match TRBD2. V dropped 4 bases and J dropped 10; count of bases not matched to a gene: 7. The CDR3 extends over 15 amino acids. Germline loops: CDR1 SGHNT, CDR2 YYREEE (reference sequence). CDR3 amino acids: CASSRGLAGREELFF. The CDR3, as DNA: TGTGCCAGCAGCCGGGGACTAGCGGGGCGTGAGGAGCTGTTTTTT.

The genes are TRBV7-2 and TRBJ1-5; D remains ambiguous. V shed 2 bases and J shed 2 bases, with 10 bases lying between them. This CDR3 is 15 amino acids long. The germline V gene has CDR1 SGHTA and CDR2 FQGNSA. The CDR3 bases are TGTGCCAGCAGCTTATACAACGATGGCAATCAGCCCCAGCATTTT. Residues: CASSLYNDGNQPQHF.

The chain has TRBV5-1 and TRBJ2-5; TRBD1 is a possible D gene (6 bases). CDR3 length equals 15 residues. Trimming took 1 base from V and 2 from J, leaving 12 bases between them. Germline V CDR1 and CDR2: SGHRS, YFSETQ. The CDR3: CASSLNPQGQETQYF. Written as DNA, the CDR3 is TGCGCCAGCAGCTTGAACCCACAGGGTCAAGAGACCCAGTACTTC.

The genes are TRBV7-2 and TRBJ1-6; 8 nucleotides align to TRBD1. This CDR3 comprises 16 residues. After removal of 4 bases from V and 9 bases from J, the junction contained 11 bases not matched to a gene. Germline V lookup: CDR1 SGHTA, CDR2 FQGNSA. The CDR3 region has the DNA TGTGCCAGCAGCTCCCTTTGGTCAGGGGGCGTTTCACCCCTCCACTTT. Its protein product is CASSSLWSGGVSPLHF.

The CDR3 loop reads CASSTSSGTGSGNTIYF. For the CDR3, the DNA is TGTGCCAGTAGTACCTCCTCCGGGACAGGCTCTGGAAACACCATATATTTT. This chain links TRBV19 with TRBJ1-3, with 8 positions matching TRBD1. This CDR3 has 17 amino acids. Germline V gene sequence: CDR1 LNHDA, CDR2 SQIVND (reference sequence). J gave up 0 bases and V 4 bases, and 8 bases lay outside the gene matches.

The J gene is TRBJ1-3, the V gene TRBV18; D not certain. The germline V gene encodes CDR1 KGHSH and CDR2 LQKENI. CDR3 length: 13 residues. V shed 4 bases and J shed 4 bases, with 8 bases lying between them. The CDR3 loop reads CASSLQGGNTIYF. CDR3 in DNA: TGTGCCAGCTCACTCCAAGGAGGAAACACCATATATTTT. Full variable domain (rest looked up from reference TRBV18 and TRBJ1-3): NAGVMQNPRHLVRRRGQEARLRCSPMKGHSHVYWYRQLPEEGLKFMVYLQKENIIDESGMPKERFSAEFPKEGPSILRIQQVVRGDSAAYFCASSLQGGNTIYFGEGSWLTVV.

This clone was counted only a few times. CDR3 DNA sequence: TGTGCCACCAGAGGGCAGTATGGCTACACCTTC. Translating gives CATRGQYGYTF. V usage is TRBV24-1 and J usage is TRBJ1-2; no firm D call. Trimming took 7 bases from V and 5 from J, leaving 7 bases between them. The V gene's germline CDR1 is KGHDR and CDR2 SFDVKD. The CDR3 covers 11 residues.